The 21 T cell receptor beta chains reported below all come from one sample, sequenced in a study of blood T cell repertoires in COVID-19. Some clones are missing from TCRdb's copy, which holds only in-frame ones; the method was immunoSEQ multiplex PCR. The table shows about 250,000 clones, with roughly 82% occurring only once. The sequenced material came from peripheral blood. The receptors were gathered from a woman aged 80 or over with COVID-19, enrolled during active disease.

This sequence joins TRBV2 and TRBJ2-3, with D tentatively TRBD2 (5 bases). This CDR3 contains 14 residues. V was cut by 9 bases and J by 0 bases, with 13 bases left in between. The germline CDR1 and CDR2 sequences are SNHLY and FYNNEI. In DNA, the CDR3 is TGTGCCAGTGCTCGGACTCTTAGCACAGATACGCAGTATTTT. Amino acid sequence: CASARTLSTDTQYF.

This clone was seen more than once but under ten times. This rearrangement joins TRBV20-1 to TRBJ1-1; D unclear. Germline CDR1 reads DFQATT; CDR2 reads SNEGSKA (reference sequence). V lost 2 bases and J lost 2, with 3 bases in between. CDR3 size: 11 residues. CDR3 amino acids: CSARPNTEAFF. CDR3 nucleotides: TGCAGTGCTAGACCTAACACTGAAGCTTTCTTT.

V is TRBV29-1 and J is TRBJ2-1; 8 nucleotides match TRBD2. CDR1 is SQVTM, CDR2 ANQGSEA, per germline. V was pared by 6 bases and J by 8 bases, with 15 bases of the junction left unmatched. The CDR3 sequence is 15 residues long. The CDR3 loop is CSVKAGTRGSHEQFF. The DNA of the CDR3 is TGCAGCGTCAAGGCCGGGACTAGAGGTTCCCATGAGCAGTTCTTC.

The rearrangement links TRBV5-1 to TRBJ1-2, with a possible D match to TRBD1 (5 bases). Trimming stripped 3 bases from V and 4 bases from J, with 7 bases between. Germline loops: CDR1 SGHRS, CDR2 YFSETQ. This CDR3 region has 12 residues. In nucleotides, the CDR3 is TGCGCCAGCAGCTACGGGGGCTATGGCTACACCTTC. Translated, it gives CASSYGGYGYTF.

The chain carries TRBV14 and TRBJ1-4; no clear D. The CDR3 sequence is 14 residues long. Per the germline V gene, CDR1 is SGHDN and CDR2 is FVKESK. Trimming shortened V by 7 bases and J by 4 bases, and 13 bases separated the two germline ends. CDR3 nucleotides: TGTGCCAGCATTCGCGGAGGGCGTAATGAAAAACTGTTTTTT. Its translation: CASIRGGRNEKLFF.

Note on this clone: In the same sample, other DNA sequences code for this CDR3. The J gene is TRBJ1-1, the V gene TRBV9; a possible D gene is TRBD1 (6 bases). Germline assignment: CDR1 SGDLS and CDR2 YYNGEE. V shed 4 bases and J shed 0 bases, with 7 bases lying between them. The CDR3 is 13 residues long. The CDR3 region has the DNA TGTGCCAGCAGCTGGACAGTGAACACTGAAGCTTTCTTT. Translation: CASSWTVNTEAFF.

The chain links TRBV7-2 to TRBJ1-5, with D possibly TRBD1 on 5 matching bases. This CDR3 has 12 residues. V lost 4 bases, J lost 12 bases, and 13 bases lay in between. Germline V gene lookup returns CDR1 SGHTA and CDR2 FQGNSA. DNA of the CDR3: TGTGCCAGCAGCTCCTCGGTGGGGCGCCAGCATTTT. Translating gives CASSSSVGRQHF.

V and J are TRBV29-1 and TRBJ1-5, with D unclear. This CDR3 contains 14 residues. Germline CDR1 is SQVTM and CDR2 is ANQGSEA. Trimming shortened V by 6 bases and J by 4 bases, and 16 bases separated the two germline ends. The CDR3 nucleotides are TGCAGCGTCTCTTCGGGGAGGGTAAATCAGCCCCAGCATTTT. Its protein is CSVSSGRVNQPQHF.

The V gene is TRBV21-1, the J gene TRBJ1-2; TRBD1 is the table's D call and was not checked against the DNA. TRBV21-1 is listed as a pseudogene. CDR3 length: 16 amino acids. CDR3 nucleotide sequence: TGTGCCAGCAGCAAAGCGCCGGGTCAGGGTAGTTATGGCTACACCTTC. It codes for CASSKAPGQGSYGYTF.

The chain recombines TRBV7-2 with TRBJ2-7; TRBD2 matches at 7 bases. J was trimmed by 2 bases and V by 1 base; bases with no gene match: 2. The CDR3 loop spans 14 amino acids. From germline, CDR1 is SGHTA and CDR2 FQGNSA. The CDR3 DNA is TGTGCCAGCAGCTTAGATGGGGGGGCCTACGAGCAGTACTTC. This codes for CASSLDGGAYEQYF. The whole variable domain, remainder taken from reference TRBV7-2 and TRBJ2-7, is GAGVSQSPSNKVTEKGKDVELRCDPISGHTALYWYRQSLGQGLEFLIYFQGNSAPDKSGLPSDRFSAERTGGSVSTLTIQRTQQEDSAVYLCASSLDGGAYEQYFGPGTRLTVT.

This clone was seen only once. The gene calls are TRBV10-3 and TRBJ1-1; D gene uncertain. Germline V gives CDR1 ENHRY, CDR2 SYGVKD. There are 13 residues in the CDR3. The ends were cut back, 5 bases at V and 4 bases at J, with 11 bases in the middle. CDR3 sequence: CAISPQMSTEAFF. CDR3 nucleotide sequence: TGTGCCATCAGTCCACAGATGAGCACTGAAGCTTTCTTT.

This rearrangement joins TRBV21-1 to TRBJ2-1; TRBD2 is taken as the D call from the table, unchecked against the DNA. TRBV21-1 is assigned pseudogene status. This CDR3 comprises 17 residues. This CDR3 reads CASRKNRERGSYNEQFF. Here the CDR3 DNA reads TGTGCCAGCAGGAAAAACCGGGAGCGGGGCTCCTACAATGAGCAGTTCTTC.

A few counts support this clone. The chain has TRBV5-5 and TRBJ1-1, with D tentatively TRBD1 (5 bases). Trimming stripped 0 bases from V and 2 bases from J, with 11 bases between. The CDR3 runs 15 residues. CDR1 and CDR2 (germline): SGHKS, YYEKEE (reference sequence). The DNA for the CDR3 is TGTGCCAGCAGCTTGGGCCCTGGGGCTAACACTGAAGCTTTCTTT. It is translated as CASSLGPGANTEAFF.

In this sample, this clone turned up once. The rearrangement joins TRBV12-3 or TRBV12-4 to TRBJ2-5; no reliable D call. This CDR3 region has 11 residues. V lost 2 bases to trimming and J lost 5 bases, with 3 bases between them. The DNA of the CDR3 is TGTGCCAGCAGTTTATATGAGACCCAGTACTTC. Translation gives CASSLYETQYF.

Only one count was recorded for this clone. The CDR3 DNA follows: TGTGCCAGCAGCCTCAGCGGGGCTGGGGCCAACGTCCTGACTTTC. Protein sequence: CASSLSGAGANVLTF. The chain has TRBV28 and TRBJ2-6, with 7 bases that match TRBD2. Germline-derived CDR1 and CDR2 are MDHEN and SYDVKM. J was trimmed by 2 bases and V by 6 bases; bases with no gene match: 4. The length of the CDR3 is 15 residues.

CDR3 DNA sequence: TGCGCCAGCAGCAGACAGGAGAACACCGGGGAGCTGTTTTTT. Amino acid sequence: CASSRQENTGELFF. The chain carries TRBV5-1 and TRBJ2-2; D is possibly TRBD1 (6 bases). Germline V gene data show CDR1 as SGHRS and CDR2 as YFSETQ. The V and J ends lost 4 bases and 1 base respectively, with 8 bases between them. This CDR3 has 14 residues.

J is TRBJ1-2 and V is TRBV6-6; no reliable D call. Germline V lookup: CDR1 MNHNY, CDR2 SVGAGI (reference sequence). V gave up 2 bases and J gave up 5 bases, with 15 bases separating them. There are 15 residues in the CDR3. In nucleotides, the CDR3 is TGTGCCAGCAGTTACGGGCAGGAGCGGGATTATGGCTACACCTTC. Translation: CASSYGQERDYGYTF.

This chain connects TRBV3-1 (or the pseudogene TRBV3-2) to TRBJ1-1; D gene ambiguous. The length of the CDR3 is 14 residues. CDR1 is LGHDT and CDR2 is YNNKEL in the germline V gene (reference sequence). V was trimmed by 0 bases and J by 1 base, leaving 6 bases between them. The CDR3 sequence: CASSQDLGNTEAFF. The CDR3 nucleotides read TGTGCCAGCAGCCAAGATCTCGGGAACACTGAAGCTTTCTTT.

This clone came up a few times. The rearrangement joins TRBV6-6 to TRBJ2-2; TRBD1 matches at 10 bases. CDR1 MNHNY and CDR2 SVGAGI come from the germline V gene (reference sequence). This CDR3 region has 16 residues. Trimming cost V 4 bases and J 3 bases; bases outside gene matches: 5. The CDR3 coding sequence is TGTGCCAGCAGTTCCGACAGGGGGCTTCACACCGGGGAGCTGTTTTTT. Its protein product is CASSSDRGLHTGELFF.

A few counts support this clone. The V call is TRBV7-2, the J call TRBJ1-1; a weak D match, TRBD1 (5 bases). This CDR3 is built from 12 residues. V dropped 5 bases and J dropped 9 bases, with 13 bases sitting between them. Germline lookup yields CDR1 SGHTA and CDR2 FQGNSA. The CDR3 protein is CASSPPDRQAFF. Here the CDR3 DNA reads TGTGCCAGCAGCCCTCCCGACAGACAAGCTTTCTTT.

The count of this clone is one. The CDR3 region is CASSLVTGQGVNYGYTF. The CDR3 DNA follows: TGTGCCAGCAGCTTGGTGACCGGACAGGGGGTGAACTATGGCTACACCTTC. The gene calls are TRBV5-5 and TRBJ1-2, with TRBD1 matching 10 bases. Germline CDR1 reads SGHKS; CDR2 reads YYEKEE (reference sequence). CDR3 length: 17 residues. The trim removed 0 bases at V and 2 bases at J, leaving 7 bases unmatched.